This passage covers 20 T cell receptor beta chains from one sample sequenced in a study of cytomegalovirus exposure and HLA in healthy donors. Vbeta (60) and Jbeta (13) primers were used in the PCR. Clones were read by immunoSEQ multiplex PCR, and TCRdb kept only the in-frame ones, dropping some. This table has under 200,000 clones, about four fifths appearing once. The sample consisted of PBMCs. The receptors were gathered from a male donor in good health and CMV-seropositive.

The chain recombines TRBV5-6 with TRBJ1-2; TRBD1 matches 10 bases. J gave up 5 bases and V 1 base, and 5 bases lay outside the gene matches. Germline loops: CDR1 SGHDT, CDR2 YYEEEE. The CDR3 loop spans 15 amino acids. The CDR3 DNA reads as TGTGCCAGCAGCTTGTTGGGACAGGGGATTTATGGCTACACCTTC. Amino acids: CASSLLGQGIYGYTF.

V is TRBV23-1 and J is TRBJ1-5, with D unresolved. TRBV23-1 is an ORF; its function is uncertain. The V and J ends lost 4 bases and 1 base respectively, with 11 bases between them. The CDR3 length is 15 residues. The CDR3 DNA follows: TGCGCCAGCAGTCCCGCGGGAGGAAGCAATCAGCCCCAGCATTTT. Translating it yields CASSPAGGSNQPQHF.

V gene TRBV30 combines with J gene TRBJ1-1; no firm D call. V was pared by 8 bases and J by 0 bases, with 7 bases between. Germline CDR1 reads GTSNPN; CDR2 reads SVGIG (reference sequence). CDR3 length equals 11 residues. CDR3 in amino acids: CAGYLNTEAFF. CDR3 coding DNA: TGTGCCGGTTACTTGAACACTGAAGCTTTCTTT.

The genes are TRBV5-6 and TRBJ1-1; D is unresolved. The CDR3 is 13 amino acids. V was clipped by 0 bases and J by 1 base, with 4 bases between them. Per the germline V gene, CDR1 is SGHDT and CDR2 is YYEEEE. The CDR3, as DNA: TGTGCCAGCAGCTTGGGTAGGAACACTGAAGCTTTCTTT. Residues: CASSLGRNTEAFF.

The CDR3 loop is CASTLSGGVSDTQYF. DNA of the CDR3: TGTGCCAGTACCCTCAGTGGGGGGGTGTCAGATACGCAGTATTTT. V and J are TRBV19 and TRBJ2-3; 7 bases line up with TRBD2. V shed 7 bases, J shed 4 bases, and the junction held 11 bases outside the gene matches. This CDR3 spans 15 amino acids. Germline V gives CDR1 LNHDA, CDR2 SQIVND (reference sequence).

The chain carries TRBV4-1 and TRBJ1-4; D is unclear. The V end was cut by 1 base, the J end by 2 bases, with 14 bases between. The CDR3 extends over 17 amino acids. Germline V gene lookup returns CDR1 MGHRA and CDR2 YSYEKL. Written as DNA, the CDR3 is TGCGCCAGCAGCCAAGTGCGCACCGATACTACTAATGAAAAACTGTTTTTT. Translated, it gives CASSQVRTDTTNEKLFF.

The DNA of the CDR3 is TGCGCCAGCAGCCGGGACTATAGCACAGATACGCAGTATTTT. It is translated as CASSRDYSTDTQYF. The chain uses TRBV4-1 and TRBJ2-3; the match to TRBD2 covers 7 bases. Germline V gene sequence: CDR1 MGHRA, CDR2 YSYEKL. V lost 4 bases, J lost 0 bases, and 1 base stayed unmatched. This CDR3 contains 14 residues.

This clone was observed once. The J gene is TRBJ2-3, the V gene TRBV5-1, with 8 nucleotides matching TRBD1. This CDR3 comprises 18 residues. Germline assignment: CDR1 SGHRS and CDR2 YFSETQ. J gave up 2 bases and V 0 bases, and 11 bases lay outside the gene matches. CDR3 in DNA: TGCGCCAGCAGCTTGGGATTCCTCGACAGGGGCCCCACAGATACGCAGTATTTT. Its protein is CASSLGFLDRGPTDTQYF.

The CDR3: CASSSEGHPNQPQHF. The CDR3 region has the DNA TGTGCCAGCAGCTCCGAGGGACACCCCAATCAGCCCCAGCATTTT. The gene calls are TRBV7-2 and TRBJ1-5; TRBD1 is a possible D gene (6 bases). The V gene's germline CDR1 is SGHTA and CDR2 FQGNSA. V was shortened by 4 bases and J by 3 bases, with 13 bases between the two germline ends. This CDR3 region has 15 residues. Variable domain in full (rest from reference TRBV7-2 and TRBJ1-5): GAGVSQSPSNKVTEKGKDVELRCDPISGHTALYWYRQSLGQGLEFLIYFQGNSAPDKSGLPSDRFSAERTGGSVSTLTIQRTQQEDSAVYLCASSSEGHPNQPQHFGDGTRLSIL.

Only a few counts were recorded for this clone. The CDR3 coding sequence is TGTGCCACAAGGGGACTAGTAGTTATCGATGAGCAGTTCTTC. Translated, it gives CATRGLVVIDEQFF. V usage is TRBV6-1 and J usage is TRBJ2-1; 8 bases match TRBD2. Germline CDR1 and CDR2: MNHNS and SASEGT. V shed 10 bases, J shed 8 bases, and the junction held 13 bases outside the gene matches. CDR3 length: 14 residues.

The chain links TRBV4-3 to TRBJ1-4; D unresolved. Germline V gene lookup returns CDR1 LGHNA and CDR2 YSLEER. CDR3 length equals 15 residues. V shed 1 base and J shed 7 bases, with 13 bases lying between them. The CDR3 sequence is CASSQGLIAGEKLFF. CDR3 coding DNA: TGCGCCAGCAGCCAAGGTTTGATCGCGGGTGAAAAACTGTTTTTT.

V usage is TRBV2 and J usage is TRBJ1-3, with D uncertain. This CDR3 has 13 amino acids. With 10 bases removed from V and 0 bases from J, the gap between germline ends came to 10 bases. Germline-derived CDR1 and CDR2 are SNHLY and FYNNEI. CDR3 sequence: CATRGLSGNTIYF. The CDR3, as DNA: TGTGCCACCCGGGGTCTCTCTGGAAACACCATATATTTT.

This chain joins TRBV2 and TRBJ2-1; 11 nucleotides align to TRBD2. Germline V lookup: CDR1 SNHLY, CDR2 FYNNEI. The V and J ends lost 8 bases and 6 bases, in that order; junction bases with no gene match: 6. The CDR3 covers 14 residues. For the CDR3, the DNA is TGTGCCAGCGTAGCGGGGGGGGCCTTCAATGAGCAGTTCTTC. Amino acid sequence: CASVAGGAFNEQFF. The variable domain in full, with the rest retrieved from reference TRBV2 and TRBJ2-1, is EPEVTQTPSHQVTQMGQEVILRCVPISNHLYFYWYRQILGQKVEFLVSFYNNEISEKSEIFDDQFSVERPDGSNFTLKIRSTKLEDSAMYFCASVAGGAFNEQFFGPGTRLTVL.

The genes are TRBV6-5 and TRBJ2-1; D is undetermined. Trimming took 3 bases from V and 0 from J, leaving 9 bases between them. This CDR3 contains 15 residues. Germline V CDR1 and CDR2: MNHEY, SVGAGI. Written as DNA, the CDR3 is TGTGCCAGCAGTTATACCCGGAGCTCCTACAATGAGCAGTTCTTC. This codes for CASSYTRSSYNEQFF.

This chain uses TRBV13 with TRBJ2-7; D perhaps matches TRBD1 (6 bases). The CDR3 totals 15 residues. The germline V and J ends were trimmed by 7 bases and 5 bases, with 21 bases remaining between them. Germline V lookup: CDR1 PRHDT, CDR2 FYEKMQ (reference sequence). CDR3 sequence (DNA): TGTGCCAGCAACTCTAGAGGTCGCGCAGGGGACGAGCAGTACTTC. Residues: CASNSRGRAGDEQYF.

There are a few counts of this clone. The chain combines TRBV4-1 with TRBJ2-1, with a possible D match to TRBD1 (6 bases). Germline CDR1 and CDR2: MGHRA and YSYEKL. V lost 0 bases, J lost 6 bases, and 15 bases lay in between. This CDR3 comprises 16 residues. The CDR3 DNA sequence: TGCGCCAGCAGCCAAGATTACCAGGGGCTCGTCAATGAGCAGTTCTTC. This translates into CASSQDYQGLVNEQFF.

This clone showed up just a few times. The CDR3 reads CASGLDRRAEQYF. DNA of the CDR3: TGTGCTAGTGGTTTGGATAGGAGGGCCGAGCAGTACTTC. The chain is built from TRBV12-5 and TRBJ2-7; D may be TRBD2 (6 bases). Germline CDR1 is LGHNT and CDR2 is FRNRAP. Trimming removed 1 base from V and 6 bases from J, with 10 bases in between. The CDR3 loop spans 13 amino acids.

The genes are TRBV2 and TRBJ1-6; unclear D gene. Germline lookup yields CDR1 SNHLY and CDR2 FYNNEI. This CDR3 spans 14 amino acids. V shed 0 bases and J shed 7 bases, with 7 bases lying between them. Written as DNA, the CDR3 is TGTGCCAGCAGTGAAGCTTTCAGGAATTCACCCCTCCACTTT. It encodes CASSEAFRNSPLHF.

V and J are TRBV9 and TRBJ2-1, with no clear D. Trimming stripped 3 bases from V and 4 bases from J, with 17 bases between. The CDR3 runs 16 residues. Germline lookup yields CDR1 SGDLS and CDR2 YYNGEE. The CDR3 bases are TGTGCCAGCAGCGCCGCAGAGGAGCCTTGGTACAATGAGCAGTTCTTC. Amino acid sequence: CASSAAEEPWYNEQFF.

This chain connects TRBV30 to TRBJ2-5, with 9 bases identical to TRBD2. Germline trimming cut 0 bases from V and 5 bases from J; bases unmatched to any gene: 7. The CDR3 runs to 15 residues. Germline V gives CDR1 GTSNPN, CDR2 SVGIG (reference sequence). The CDR3 region is CAWSVALAGVETQYF. DNA of the CDR3: TGTGCCTGGAGTGTAGCTTTAGCGGGGGTGGAGACCCAGTACTTC.